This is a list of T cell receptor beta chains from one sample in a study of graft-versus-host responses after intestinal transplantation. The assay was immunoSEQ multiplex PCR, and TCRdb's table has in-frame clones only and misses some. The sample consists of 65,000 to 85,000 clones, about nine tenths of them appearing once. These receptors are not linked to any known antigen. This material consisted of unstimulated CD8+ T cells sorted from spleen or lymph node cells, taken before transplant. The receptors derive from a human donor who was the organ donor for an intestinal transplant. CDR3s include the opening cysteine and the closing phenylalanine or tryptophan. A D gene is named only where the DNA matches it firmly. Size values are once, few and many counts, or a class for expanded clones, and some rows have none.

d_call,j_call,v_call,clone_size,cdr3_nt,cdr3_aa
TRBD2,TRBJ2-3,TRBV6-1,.,TGTGCCAGCAGTGAAGTGGTAGCGGGGGGAACAGATACGCAGTATTTT,CASSEVVAGGTDTQYF
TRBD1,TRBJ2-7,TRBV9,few,TGTGCCAGCAGCGTCGGGACAGGGTGGGCCGAGCAGTACTTC,CASSVGTGWAEQYF
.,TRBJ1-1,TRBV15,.,TGTGCCACCAGCAGCACCTGGAACACTGAAGCTTTCTTT,CATSSTWNTEAFF
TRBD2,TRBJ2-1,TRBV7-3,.,TGTGCCAGCAGCTTAAATCAAGGGACTAGCGGGGGGGGGAGCTCCTACAATGAGCAGTTCTTC,CASSLNQGTSGGGSSYNEQFF
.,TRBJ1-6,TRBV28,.,TGTGCCAGCAGCCCGAGGGCCTATAATTCACCCCTCCACTTT,CASSPRAYNSPLHF
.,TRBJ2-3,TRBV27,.,TGTGCCACTACGATAGCCGGGGGAACAGATACGCAGTATTTT,CATTIAGGTDTQYF
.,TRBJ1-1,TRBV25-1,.,TGTGCCAGCAGTGAAGATGGCCCTCGGTGGGCTTTCTTT,CASSEDGPRWAFF
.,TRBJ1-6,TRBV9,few,TGTGCCAGCAGCGTAGGTTACGACCGAATGGATTCACCCCTCCACTTT,CASSVGYDRMDSPLHF
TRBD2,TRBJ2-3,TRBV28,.,TGTGCCAGCAGTCGTTGGGGACTAGCGGGGGGGGAGGGGTACACAGATACGCAGTATTTT,CASSRWGLAGGEGYTDTQYF
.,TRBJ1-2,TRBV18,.,TGTGCCAGCTCACGGCCGGGTCTTAACTATGGCTACACCTTC,CASSRPGLNYGYTF
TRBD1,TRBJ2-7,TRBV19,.,TGTGCCAGTAGTATAGCGGGACAGGGGGCCGGCGAGCAGTACTTC,CASSIAGQGAGEQYF
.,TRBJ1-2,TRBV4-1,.,TGCGCCAGCAGCCAAGACCGCGGGAGCTATGGCTACACCTTC,CASSQDRGSYGYTF
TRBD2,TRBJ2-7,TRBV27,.,TGTGCCAGTAGGACTAGCGGATACGAGCAGTACTTC,CASRTSGYEQYF
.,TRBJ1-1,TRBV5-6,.,TGTGCCAGCAGCTTAACAGAGAACACTGAAGCTTTCTTT,CASSLTENTEAFF
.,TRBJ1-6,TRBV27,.,TGTGCCAGCAGTCCCGGGACTGAAAATTCACCCCTCCACTTT,CASSPGTENSPLHF
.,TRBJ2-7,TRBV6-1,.,TGTGCCAGCAGTGAGTGGAGCCAAGAACCCTACGAGCAGTACTTC,CASSEWSQEPYEQYF
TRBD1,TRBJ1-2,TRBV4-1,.,TGCGCCAGCAGCCAAGACCCCCAGGGGGTACCCTTCTATGGCTACACCTTC,CASSQDPQGVPFYGYTF
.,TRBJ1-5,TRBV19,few,TGTGCCAGCTCACGGACAGCGGCGGGTCAGCCCCAGCATTTT,CASSRTAAGQPQHF
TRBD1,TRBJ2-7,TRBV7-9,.,TGTGCCAGCAGCGCGACCAAGGGACAGGAGCAGTACTTC,CASSATKGQEQYF
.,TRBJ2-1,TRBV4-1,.,TGCGCCAGCAGCCCAACCGGGACTCTAGCTGAGTTCTTC,CASSPTGTLAEFF
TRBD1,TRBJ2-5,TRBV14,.,TGTGCCAGCAGCCTAATAAGGACAGGGGAGAGAGAGACCCAGTACTTC,CASSLIRTGERETQYF
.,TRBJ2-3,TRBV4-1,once,TGCGCCAGCAGCCAAGTCAAAACAGTAGGCACAGATACGCAGTATTTT,CASSQVKTVGTDTQYF
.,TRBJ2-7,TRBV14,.,TGTGCCAGCAGCCAAGACCGAAACCCGTTACGAGAGCAGTACTTC,CASSQDRNPLREQYF
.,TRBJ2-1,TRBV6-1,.,TGTGCCAGCAGTGAAGTTGGGGACAACTACAATGAGCAGTTCTTC,CASSEVGDNYNEQFF
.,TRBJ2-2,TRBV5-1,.,TGCGCCAGCAGCTGGGGGACGGGGGCGGACACCGGGGAGCTGTTTTTT,CASSWGTGADTGELFF
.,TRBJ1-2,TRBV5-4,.,TGTGCCAGCAGCTCCGAAACAGGGCGCTATGGCTACACCTTC,CASSSETGRYGYTF
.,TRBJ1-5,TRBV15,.,TGTGCCACCAGCAGAGGTGGGGATACTGACCTTAGCAATCAGCCCCAGCATTTT,CATSRGGDTDLSNQPQHF
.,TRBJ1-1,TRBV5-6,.,TGTGCCAGCAGCTTCAGACCGAACACTGAAGCTTTCTTT,CASSFRPNTEAFF
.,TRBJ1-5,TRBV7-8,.,TGTGCCAGCAGCTCATCAGACAGTAGCAATCAGCCCCAGCATTTT,CASSSSDSSNQPQHF